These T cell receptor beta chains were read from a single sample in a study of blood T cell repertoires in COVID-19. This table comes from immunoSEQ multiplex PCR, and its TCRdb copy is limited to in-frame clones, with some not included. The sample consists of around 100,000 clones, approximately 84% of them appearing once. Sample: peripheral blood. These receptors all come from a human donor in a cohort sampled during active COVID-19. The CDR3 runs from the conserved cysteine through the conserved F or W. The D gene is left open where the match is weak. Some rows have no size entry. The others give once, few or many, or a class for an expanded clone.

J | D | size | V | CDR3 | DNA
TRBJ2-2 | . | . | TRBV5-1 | CASSSKQGSGAGELFF | TGCGCCAGCAGCTCTAAACAGGGTTCGGGCGCCGGGGAGCTGTTTTTT
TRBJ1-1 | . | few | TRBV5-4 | CASSRGGANTEAFF | TGTGCCAGCAGCCGCGGGGGGGCGAACACTGAAGCTTTCTTT
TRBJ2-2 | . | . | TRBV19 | CASSPGSTGELFF | TGTGCCAGTAGTCCCGGGAGTACCGGGGAGCTGTTTTTT
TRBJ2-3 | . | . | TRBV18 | CASSLGSRGAPADTQYF | TGTGCCAGCTCACTGGGGAGTCGGGGAGCTCCCGCAGATACGCAGTATTTT
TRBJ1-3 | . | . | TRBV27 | CASSPQQVIAGNTIYF | TGTGCCAGCAGTCCTCAACAGGTAATAGCTGGAAACACCATATATTTT
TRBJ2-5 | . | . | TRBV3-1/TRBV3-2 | CASSEPRGGLETQYF | TGTGCCAGCAGCGAACCTAGGGGGGGCTTGGAGACCCAGTACTTC
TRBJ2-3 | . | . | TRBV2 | CASSEGGLGGTDTQYF | TGTGCCAGCAGTGAGGGCGGCCTAGGGGGCACAGATACGCAGTATTTT
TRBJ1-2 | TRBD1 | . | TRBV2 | CASSPDREVGYYGYTF | TGTGCCAGCAGCCCGGACAGGGAAGTCGGCTACTATGGCTACACCTTC
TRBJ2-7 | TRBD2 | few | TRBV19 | CASSPLAGYYEQYF | TGTGCCAGTAGTCCTTTAGCGGGGTACTACGAGCAGTACTTC
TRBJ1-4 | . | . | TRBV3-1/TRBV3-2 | CASSQVHSLNEKLFF | TGTGCCAGCAGCCAAGTTCACAGCTTAAATGAAAAACTGTTTTTT
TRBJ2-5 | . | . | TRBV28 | CASRPYAQETQYF | TGTGCCAGCAGACCCTACGCCCAAGAGACCCAGTACTTC
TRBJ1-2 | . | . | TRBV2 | CASTSGGGAFYGYTF | TGTGCCAGTACAAGCGGGGGGGGCGCCTTCTATGGCTACACCTTC
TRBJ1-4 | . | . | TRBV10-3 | CAISEPGDNEKLFF | TGTGCCATCAGTGAGCCGGGAGACAATGAAAAACTGTTTTTT
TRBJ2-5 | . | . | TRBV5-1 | CASSATPQETQYF | TGCGCCAGCAGCGCCACTCCCCAAGAGACCCAGTACTTC
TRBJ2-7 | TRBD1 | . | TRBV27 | CASSPGQGQYEQYF | TGTGCCAGCAGTCCGGGACAGGGGCAATACGAGCAGTACTTC
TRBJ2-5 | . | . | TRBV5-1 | CASSLGQTLETQYF | TGCGCCAGCAGCTTAGGACAGACCTTAGAGACCCAGTACTTC
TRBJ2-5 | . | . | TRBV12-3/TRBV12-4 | CASSFGLALQYF | TGTGCCAGCAGCTTTGGGCTCGCTTTGCAGTACTTC
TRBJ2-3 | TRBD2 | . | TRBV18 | CASSSLSGGATADTQYF | TGTGCCAGCTCATCATTAAGCGGGGGGGCAACGGCAGATACGCAGTATTTT
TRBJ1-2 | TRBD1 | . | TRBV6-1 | CASSDFLAQGVGGYTF | TGTGCCAGCAGTGACTTTCTCGCCCAGGGGGTGGGCGGCTACACCTTC
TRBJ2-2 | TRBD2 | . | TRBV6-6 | CASTRLAGIVAGELFF | TGTGCCAGCACCCGACTAGCGGGAATAGTAGCCGGGGAGCTGTTTTTT
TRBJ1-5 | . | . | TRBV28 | CASSLPHSGNQPQHF | TGTGCCAGCAGTTTACCCCATTCGGGCAATCAGCCCCAGCATTTT
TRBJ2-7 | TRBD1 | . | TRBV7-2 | CASSLEVHEIGTAYEQYF | TGTGCCAGCAGCTTAGAGGTACACGAGATCGGGACAGCTTACGAGCAGTACTTC
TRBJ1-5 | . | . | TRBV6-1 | CASSEDIYSNQPQHF | TGTGCCAGCAGTGAAGATATTTATAGCAATCAGCCCCAGCATTTT
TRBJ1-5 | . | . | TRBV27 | CASSPNYGQYSNQPQHF | TGTGCCAGCAGTCCAAACTACGGACAGTATAGCAATCAGCCCCAGCATTTT
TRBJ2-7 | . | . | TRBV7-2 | CASSLGTLYEQYF | TGTGCCAGCAGCCTTGGGACATTATACGAGCAGTACTTC
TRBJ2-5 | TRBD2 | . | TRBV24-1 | CATSSRLAGGGRETQYF | TGTGCCACCAGTTCCAGACTAGCGGGAGGTGGGAGGGAGACCCAGTACTTC
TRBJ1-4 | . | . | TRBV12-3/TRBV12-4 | CASRPNREEKLFF | TGTGCCAGCAGACCAAACAGGGAGGAAAAACTGTTTTTT
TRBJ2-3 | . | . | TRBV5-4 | CASSLDLTLRTASTDTQYF | TGTGCCAGCAGCTTGGATTTAACTTTACGGACAGCCAGCACAGATACGCAGTATTTT
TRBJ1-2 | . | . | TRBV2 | CASSEALIGSYTF | TGTGCCAGCAGTGAAGCGCTCATCGGGAGCTACACCTTC
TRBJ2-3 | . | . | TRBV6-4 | CASSDSTRETSTDTQYF | TGTGCCAGCAGTGACTCGACGCGGGAAACTAGCACAGATACGCAGTATTTT
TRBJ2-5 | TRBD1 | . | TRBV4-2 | CASSQEGYRQGQETQYF | TGTGCCAGCAGCCAAGAGGGCTATCGACAGGGGCAAGAGACCCAGTACTTC
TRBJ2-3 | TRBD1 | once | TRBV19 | CASSDRDADTQYF | TGTGCCAGTAGTGACAGGGACGCAGATACGCAGTATTTT
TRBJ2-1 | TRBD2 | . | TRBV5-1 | CASSPWLAGAVDEQFF | TGCGCCAGCAGTCCTTGGTTGGCGGGAGCGGTCGATGAGCAGTTCTTC
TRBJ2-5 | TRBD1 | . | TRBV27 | CASSFGTGGTETQYF | TGTGCCAGCAGTTTCGGGACAGGGGGCACGGAGACCCAGTACTTC
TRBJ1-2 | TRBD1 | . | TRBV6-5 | CASSYSQGDGYTF | TGTGCCAGCAGTTACTCGCAGGGGGACGGCTACACCTTC
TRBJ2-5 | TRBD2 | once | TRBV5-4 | CASSALAGVSETQYF | TGTGCCAGCAGCGCACTAGCGGGAGTTTCAGAGACCCAGTACTTC
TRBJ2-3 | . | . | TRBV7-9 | CASSFAGGASVFTDTQYF | TGTGCCAGCAGCTTTGCCGGTGGGGCTAGCGTCTTCACAGATACGCAGTATTTT
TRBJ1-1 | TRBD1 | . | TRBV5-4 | CASSIDGTENTEAFF | TGTGCCAGCAGCATTGACGGGACAGAGAACACTGAAGCTTTCTTT
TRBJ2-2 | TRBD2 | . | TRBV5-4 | CASSSTSGGYTGELFF | TGTGCCAGCAGCTCTACTAGCGGGGGGTACACCGGGGAGCTGTTTTTT
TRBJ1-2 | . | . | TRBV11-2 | CASRLDVRTSLYGYTF | TGTGCCAGCAGATTAGATGTTCGGACAAGCCTCTATGGCTACACCTTC
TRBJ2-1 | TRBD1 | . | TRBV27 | CASSLRTGHNEQFF | TGTGCCAGCAGTCTGAGGACAGGGCACAATGAGCAGTTCTTC
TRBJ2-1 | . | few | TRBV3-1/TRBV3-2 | CASSQTSGDRIGFF | TGTGCCAGCAGCCAGACGAGTGGAGACAGGATCGGGTTCTTC
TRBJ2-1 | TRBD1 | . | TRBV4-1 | CASSQQTGPIGSDEQFF | TGCGCCAGCAGCCAACAGACAGGGCCTATTGGGTCCGATGAGCAGTTCTTC
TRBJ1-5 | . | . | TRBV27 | CASSFEGSGQPQHF | TGTGCCAGCAGTTTTGAGGGGAGCGGGCAGCCCCAGCATTTT
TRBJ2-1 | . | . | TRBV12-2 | CASRSAPPNHNYYNEQFF | TGTGCAAGTCGCTCGGCTCCCCCCAACCACAACTACTACAATGAGCAGTTCTTC
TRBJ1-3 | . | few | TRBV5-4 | CASSLGQGLGGNTIYF | TGTGCCAGCAGCTTGGGGCAGGGCCTTGGAGGGAACACCATATATTTT